One T cell receptor beta chain is described in this entry. The data stem from a study of T-cell memory formation after mild COVID-19. The germline gives CDR1 SGHRS, CDR2 YFSETQ. The CDR3 totals 14 residues. The V and J ends lost 4 bases and 6 bases, in that order; junction bases with no gene match: 7. Via MiXCR, TCRdb re-called the 5' RACE reads, giving one row per CDR3 protein. Of 350,000 to 500,000 distinct CDR3 sequences in the sample, more than 15% were seen once. The chain carries TRBV5-1 and TRBJ1-5; 7 bases line up with TRBD1. The sample was PBMCs or a T cell subset sorted from them (not recorded which). This sequence was found in a man younger than 35 who had mild COVID-19 (a few samples of this study predate the infection). Cell type and time point are not known. The CDR3, as DNA: TGCGCCAGCAGCCAAACAGGGGTCGGTCAGCCCCAGCATTTT. Amino acids: CASSQTGVGQPQHF. Drawing the rest from reference TRBV5-1 and TRBJ1-5, the complete variable domain is KAGVTQTPRYLIKTRGQQVTLSCSPISGHRSVSWYQQTPGQGLQFLFEYFSETQRNKGNFPGRFSGRQFSNSRSEMNVSTLELGDSALYLCASSQTGVGQPQHFGDGTRLSIL.